This T cell receptor beta chain was retrieved from a study of T-cell reconstitution after alpha-beta-depleted transplantation in children. Notes on the study in general: About two months after transplant, alpha-beta T cells reportedly came from several hundred expanded graft clones. Fresh T-cell production supplied most of the T-cell counts and diversity seen one year after transplant. TCRbeta diversity was high at day 60 in some patients (a result of surviving recipient T cells and thymic progenitors).

Unique molecular identifiers were used in preparing the TCRbeta library. From the PCR reads, TCRdb called clonotypes with MiXCR, one entry per CDR3 protein. The repertoire consists of roughly 300,000 distinct CDR3 sequences, with more than 9% occurring once and the leading ten covering around 24%. This clonotype was seen ten or more times. Antigen specificity is unknown. The specimen comprised peripheral blood, sampled 180 days after TCRalphabeta/CD19-depleted stem cell transplant. This TCR came from a male patient between 2 and 10 years old who had a stem cell transplant for chronic granulomatous disease, so the T cells may come from the graft donor.

The CDR3 spells CASSGDTGFEQYF. Here the CDR3 DNA reads TGTGCCAGCAGCGGAGACACAGGGTTCGAGCAGTACTTC. The V gene is TRBV5-6, the J gene TRBJ2-7; a weak D match, TRBD1 (6 bases). Germline CDR1 SGHDT, CDR2 YYEEEE. The V end was cut by 4 bases, the J end by 6 bases, with 14 bases between. The CDR3 contains 13 residues.